The 29 T cell receptor beta chains below were found in one sample sequenced in a study of graft-versus-host responses after intestinal transplantation. For these receptors, no antigen is known. Clones were read by immunoSEQ multiplex PCR, and TCRdb kept only the in-frame ones, dropping some. This sample has 35,000 to 45,000 clones, with nearly 95% found just once. The material was unstimulated CD8+ T cells sorted from spleen or lymph node cells, obtained before transplant. All receptors come from a human donor who was the organ donor for an intestinal transplant.

The V call is TRBV6-5, the J call TRBJ1-1, with D perhaps matching TRBD1 (5 bases). The CDR3 covers 14 residues. V dropped 0 bases and J dropped 1 base, with 6 bases sitting between them. CDR1 is MNHEY and CDR2 is SVGAGI in the germline V gene. The CDR3 region is CASSYSDRNTEAFF. The CDR3 DNA reads as TGTGCCAGCAGTTACTCAGACAGGAACACTGAAGCTTTCTTT.

The V and J genes are TRBV7-6 and TRBJ2-3, with D possibly matching TRBD1 (5 bases). The CDR3 is made up of 14 amino acids. Germline CDR1 is SGHVS and CDR2 is FNYEAQ. The V gene lost 5 bases and the J gene lost 1 base, with 10 bases spanning the gap. CDR3 sequence (DNA): TGTGCCAGCAGCCCCAGGGCGGGCACAGATACGCAGTATTTT. Translation gives CASSPRAGTDTQYF.

V is TRBV9 and J is TRBJ2-1; D ambiguous. This CDR3 is 15 amino acids long. Germline V lookup: CDR1 SGDLS, CDR2 YYNGEE. V gave up 1 base and J gave up 2 bases, with 10 bases separating them. DNA of the CDR3: TGTGCCAGCAGCGTAAGGGTCTCGCCCTACAATGAGCAGTTCTTC. Its protein product is CASSVRVSPYNEQFF.

This chain joins TRBV9 and TRBJ1-3; D uncertain. The CDR3 sequence is 15 residues long. Germline CDR1 SGDLS, CDR2 YYNGEE. Deletions cut 3 bases from V and 0 bases from J, with 10 bases between. The CDR3 loop reads CASSGGVSSGNTIYF. In DNA, the CDR3 is TGTGCCAGCAGCGGGGGAGTCAGCTCTGGAAACACCATATATTTT.

This sequence joins TRBV5-6 and TRBJ1-4; 9 nucleotides line up with TRBD1. Germline V lookup: CDR1 SGHDT, CDR2 YYEEEE. The CDR3 length is 16 residues. V shed 4 bases, J shed 4 bases, and the junction held 8 bases outside the gene matches. The CDR3: CASSPLVGQGNEKLFF. In DNA, the CDR3 is TGTGCCAGCAGCCCCCTCGTGGGACAGGGTAATGAAAAACTGTTTTTT.

CDR3 DNA sequence: TGTGCCAGCAGTGGGCATCGAGCGGGATCCACTAGCACAGATACGCAGTATTTT. It specifies CASSGHRAGSTSTDTQYF. This chain joins TRBV6-4 and TRBJ2-3, with TRBD2 matching 7 bases. The CDR3 consists of 18 residues. The germline gives CDR1 MRHNA, CDR2 SNTAGT. The V and J ends lost 4 bases and 0 bases, in that order; junction bases with no gene match: 13.

V is TRBV7-9 and J is TRBJ2-7; D unclear. The germline V gene has CDR1 SEHNR and CDR2 FQNEAQ (reference sequence). There are 13 residues in the CDR3. V was shortened by 6 bases and J by 4 bases, with 13 bases between the two germline ends. CDR3 coding DNA: TGTGCCAGCAGTAGACCGCTAGGTTACGAGCAGTACTTC. The encoded protein is CASSRPLGYEQYF. Full variable domain (outside the CDR3, taken from reference TRBV7-9 and TRBJ2-7): DTGVSQNPRHKITKRGQNVTFRCDPISEHNRLYWYRQTLGQGPEFLTYFQNEAQLEKSRLLSDRFSAERPKGSFSTLEIQRTEQGDSAMYLCASSRPLGYEQYFGPGTRLTVT.

This chain links TRBV11-2 with TRBJ1-6; 7 bases agree with TRBD1. V shed 5 bases, J shed 3 bases, and the junction held 10 bases outside the gene matches. The germline gives CDR1 SGHAT, CDR2 FQNNGV. The CDR3 is 17 amino acids. The CDR3 DNA sequence: TGTGCCAGCAGCGTAGGCGGACAGGCATACTATAATTCACCCCTCCACTTT. Encoded protein: CASSVGGQAYYNSPLHF.

This chain joins TRBV9 and TRBJ1-1; a possible D gene is TRBD1 (6 bases). V lost 3 bases to trimming and J lost 6 bases, with 9 bases between them. Germline V gene sequence: CDR1 SGDLS, CDR2 YYNGEE. The CDR3 is made up of 12 amino acids. CDR3 nucleotide sequence: TGTGCCAGCAGCGCACAGGGTGCTGAAGCTTTCTTT. Translation: CASSAQGAEAFF.

This CDR3 reads CASSETGFGQPQHF. For the CDR3, the DNA is TGTGCCAGCAGCGAGACAGGGTTTGGTCAGCCCCAGCATTTT. The chain combines TRBV14 with TRBJ1-5; 7 nucleotides match TRBD1. Losses at the gene ends were 5 bases for V and 6 bases for J; bases not matched to a gene: 7. Germline CDR1 reads SGHDN; CDR2 reads FVKESK. This CDR3 region has 14 residues.

This chain connects TRBV4-3 to TRBJ2-2; TRBD1 or TRBD2 may be the D gene (5 bases each). V dropped 1 base and J dropped 4 bases, with 19 bases sitting between them. There are 18 residues in the CDR3. Germline V gene lookup returns CDR1 LGHNA and CDR2 YSLEER. CDR3 protein: CASSQVYPPGPITGELFF. CDR3 sequence (DNA): TGCGCCAGCAGCCAAGTTTATCCTCCGGGACCGATCACCGGGGAGCTGTTTTTT.

J is TRBJ2-1 and V is TRBV30; 9 bases align to TRBD2. Germline CDR1 is GTSNPN and CDR2 is SVGIG (reference sequence). Trimming cost V 4 bases and J 3 bases; bases outside gene matches: 1. The CDR3 spans 13 residues. As DNA, the CDR3 is TGTGCCTGGACTAGCGGGGACTACAATGAGCAGTTCTTC. It specifies CAWTSGDYNEQFF. Variable domain in full (rest from reference TRBV30 and TRBJ2-1): SQTIHQWPATLVQPVGSPLSLECTVEGTSNPNLYWYRQAAGRGLQLLFYSVGIGQISSEVPQNLSASRPQDRQFILSSKKLLLSDSGFYLCAWTSGDYNEQFFGPGTRLTVL.

The CDR3 DNA reads as TGTGCCTGGAGTCGGGCTTCCAGAGCCTACGAGCAGTACTTC. Its translation: CAWSRASRAYEQYF. The V gene is TRBV30, the J gene TRBJ2-7; D gene unclear. V lost 2 bases, J lost 2 bases, and 13 bases lay in between. The germline gives CDR1 GTSNPN, CDR2 SVGIG (reference sequence). This CDR3 spans 14 amino acids.

This clone has a single count. The V call is TRBV11-2, the J call TRBJ1-2; D is possibly TRBD1 (6 bases). This CDR3 has 16 amino acids. Germline V CDR1 and CDR2: SGHAT, FQNNGV. The ends were cut back, 4 bases at V and 2 bases at J, with 17 bases in the middle. The CDR3 sequence: CASSSPRRGHNYGYTF. CDR3 DNA: TGTGCCAGCAGCTCCCCAAGGAGGGGACACAACTATGGCTACACCTTC.

The chain links TRBV29-1 to TRBJ2-7; 7 bases line up with TRBD1. With 7 bases clipped from V and 3 bases from J, the junction kept 6 bases outside the gene matches. The CDR3 totals 12 residues. Germline CDR1 reads SQVTM; CDR2 reads ANQGSEA. CDR3 nucleotide sequence: TGCAGCGCAACGGACAGGTTCTACGAGCAGTACTTC. This codes for CSATDRFYEQYF.

This clone was found once. This chain joins TRBV29-1 and TRBJ1-2; D not resolved. Per the germline V gene, CDR1 is SQVTM and CDR2 is ANQGSEA. The CDR3 contains 14 residues. Trimming pared 4 bases from V and 2 bases from J, leaving 14 bases between. Written as DNA, the CDR3 is TGCAGCGTTGTGGCAGAATCCTTAAACTATGGCTACACCTTC. This sequence encodes CSVVAESLNYGYTF. Full variable domain (outside the CDR3, taken from reference TRBV29-1 and TRBJ1-2): SAVISQKPSRDICQRGTSLTIQCQVDSQVTMMFWYRQQPGQSLTLIATANQGSEATYESGFVIDKFPISRPNLTFSTLTVSNMSPEDSSIYLCSVVAESLNYGYTFGSGTRLTVV.

The chain recombines TRBV10-2 with TRBJ2-1; D perhaps matches TRBD1 (8 bases). Germline V lookup: CDR1 WSHSY, CDR2 SAAADI. The CDR3 spans 13 residues. The V end lost 5 bases, the J end lost 13 bases, and 18 bases lay between the germline ends. CDR3 protein: CASSNTGGVEQFF. The CDR3, as DNA: TGCGCCAGCAGTAACACAGGGGGGGTTGAACAGTTCTTC.

The chain couples TRBV7-2 to TRBJ1-2; no firm D call. The CDR3 has 13 residues. Germline V gene data show CDR1 as SGHTA and CDR2 as FQGNSA. V lost 0 bases, J lost 3 bases, and 5 bases lay in between. CDR3 residues: CASSLAGDYGYTF. Here the CDR3 DNA reads TGTGCCAGCAGCTTAGCCGGGGACTATGGCTACACCTTC. The full variable domain, rest sourced from reference TRBV7-2 and TRBJ1-2, is GAGVSQSPSNKVTEKGKDVELRCDPISGHTALYWYRQSLGQGLEFLIYFQGNSAPDKSGLPSDRFSAERTGGSVSTLTIQRTQQEDSAVYLCASSLAGDYGYTFGSGTRLTVV.

The chain employs TRBV4-3 and TRBJ2-3, with a possible D match to TRBD1 (6 bases). With 0 bases removed from V and 1 base from J, the gap between germline ends came to 11 bases. Germline CDR1 and CDR2: LGHNA and YSLEER. CDR3 length: 16 residues. The CDR3 nucleotides are TGCGCCAGCAGCCAAGATCGCGCAGGGGGCACAGATACGCAGTATTTT. This codes for CASSQDRAGGTDTQYF.

The J gene is TRBJ2-7, the V gene TRBV6-5; either TRBD1 or TRBD2 may supply D (7 bases each). The CDR3 length is 15 residues. V lost 7 bases, J lost 0 bases, and 16 bases lay in between. Germline CDR1 is MNHEY and CDR2 is SVGAGI. Here the CDR3 reads CASTPGGQYSYEQYF. As DNA, the CDR3 is TGTGCCAGCACTCCGGGGGGACAGTACTCCTACGAGCAGTACTTC.

The chain uses TRBV4-3 and TRBJ2-7; D is uncertain. The CDR3 is 18 residues long. Germline V lookup: CDR1 LGHNA, CDR2 YSLEER. V gave up 0 bases and J gave up 0 bases, with 18 bases separating them. CDR3: CASSQEVERPYSSYEQYF. Here the CDR3 DNA reads TGCGCCAGCAGCCAAGAAGTGGAGAGGCCCTATAGCTCCTACGAGCAGTACTTC.

This chain links TRBV5-5 with TRBJ2-5; D is uncertain. Germline V gene sequence: CDR1 SGHKS, CDR2 YYEKEE (reference sequence). Trimming removed 4 bases from V and 5 bases from J, with 12 bases in between. This CDR3 has 13 residues. CDR3 residues: CASSPTPEETQYF. CDR3 bases: TGTGCCAGCAGCCCAACTCCAGAGGAGACCCAGTACTTC.

This sequence joins TRBV5-6 and TRBJ2-5; D remains ambiguous. The CDR3 is made up of 15 amino acids. Trimming took 1 base from V and 4 from J, leaving 14 bases between them. From germline, CDR1 is SGHDT and CDR2 YYEEEE. The CDR3, as DNA: TGTGCCAGCAGCTTGTATAACTTCCCAAGAGAGACCCAGTACTTC. It codes for CASSLYNFPRETQYF.

The CDR3 here is CARKGLAGGDTQYF. For the CDR3, the DNA is TGTGCCAGGAAGGGACTAGCGGGGGGGGATACGCAGTATTTT. This rearrangement joins TRBV2 to TRBJ2-3, with 16 bases identical to TRBD2. Germline trimming cut 9 bases from V and 6 bases from J; bases unmatched to any gene: 3. Per germline, CDR1 SNHLY and CDR2 FYNNEI. The CDR3 totals 14 residues. The entire variable domain, with the rest obtained from reference TRBV2 and TRBJ2-3, is as follows: EPEVTQTPSHQVTQMGQEVILRCVPISNHLYFYWYRQILGQKVEFLVSFYNNEISEKSEIFDDQFSVERPDGSNFTLKIRSTKLEDSAMYFCARKGLAGGDTQYFGPGTRLTVL.

The gene calls are TRBV4-1 and TRBJ2-5, with D possibly called TRBD1 or TRBD2 (5 bases each). CDR3 size: 16 residues. The germline CDR1 and CDR2 sequences are MGHRA and YSYEKL. V lost 5 bases and J 2 bases, leaving 18 bases between the germline ends. CDR3 sequence: CASSSALGPRQETQYF. As DNA, the CDR3 is TGCGCCAGCAGCTCGGCGTTGGGACCTCGTCAAGAGACCCAGTACTTC.

The V gene is TRBV4-1, the J gene TRBJ2-2; TRBD1 agrees at 7 bases. V gave up 4 bases and J gave up 2 bases; unmatched junction bases: 4. The CDR3 spans 15 residues. Germline V gene data show CDR1 as MGHRA and CDR2 as YSYEKL. CDR3 nucleotide sequence: TGCGCCAGCAGCCCGAGACAGGGAAACACCGGGGAGCTGTTTTTT. Translated: CASSPRQGNTGELFF.

V usage is TRBV7-3 and J usage is TRBJ2-2, with no clear D. Germline V lookup: CDR1 SGHTA, CDR2 FQGTGA. V lost 3 bases to trimming and J lost 4 bases, with 0 bases between them. CDR3 length: 11 residues. CDR3 loop: CASSFTGELFF. The CDR3 nucleotides read TGTGCCAGCAGCTTCACCGGGGAGCTGTTTTTT.

The V call is TRBV19, the J call TRBJ2-7; possibly TRBD1 for D (7 bases). CDR3 length: 14 amino acids. CDR1 LNHDA and CDR2 SQIVND come from the germline V gene (reference sequence). V lost 10 bases, J lost 0 bases, and 16 bases lay in between. The CDR3 loop is CATRDSESSYEQYF. The CDR3 nucleotides are TGTGCCACGCGGGACAGCGAAAGCTCCTACGAGCAGTACTTC. Full variable domain (remainder filled in from reference TRBV19 and TRBJ2-7): DGGITQSPKYLFRKEGQNVTLSCEQNLNHDAMYWYRQDPGQGLRLIYYSQIVNDFQKGDIAEGYSVSREKKESFPLTVTSAQKNPTAFYLCATRDSESSYEQYFGPGTRLTVT.

This chain uses TRBV2 with TRBJ1-6, with D possibly matching TRBD1 (6 bases). Deletions cut 2 bases from V and 3 bases from J, with 14 bases between. This CDR3 comprises 17 residues. Germline CDR1 and CDR2: SNHLY and FYNNEI. CDR3 in DNA: TGTGCCAGCAGTGAAAGGGGGGAGATAAGCTATAATTCACCCCTCCACTTT. Its translation is CASSERGEISYNSPLHF.